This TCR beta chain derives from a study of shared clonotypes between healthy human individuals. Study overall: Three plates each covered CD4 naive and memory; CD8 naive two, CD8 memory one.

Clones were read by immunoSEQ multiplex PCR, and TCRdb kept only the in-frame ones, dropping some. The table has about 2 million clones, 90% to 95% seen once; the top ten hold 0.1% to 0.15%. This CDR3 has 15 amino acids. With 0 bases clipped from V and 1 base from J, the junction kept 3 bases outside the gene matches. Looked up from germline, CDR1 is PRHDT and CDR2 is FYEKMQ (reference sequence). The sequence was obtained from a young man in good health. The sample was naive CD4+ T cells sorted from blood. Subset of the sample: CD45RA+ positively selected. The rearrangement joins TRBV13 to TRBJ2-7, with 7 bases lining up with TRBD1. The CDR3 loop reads CASSLGDRLSYEQYF. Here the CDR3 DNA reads TGTGCCAGCAGCTTAGGGGACAGGTTGTCCTACGAGCAGTACTTC.